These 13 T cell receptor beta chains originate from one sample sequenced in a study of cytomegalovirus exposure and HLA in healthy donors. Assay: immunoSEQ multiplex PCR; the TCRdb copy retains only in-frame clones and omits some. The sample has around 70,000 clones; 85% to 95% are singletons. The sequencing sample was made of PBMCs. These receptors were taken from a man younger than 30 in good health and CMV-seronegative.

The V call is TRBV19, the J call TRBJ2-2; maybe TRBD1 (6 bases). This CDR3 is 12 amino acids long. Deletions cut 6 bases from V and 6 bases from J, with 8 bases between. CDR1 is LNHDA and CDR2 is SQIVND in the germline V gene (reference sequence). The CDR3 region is CASRGASGELFF. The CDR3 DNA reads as TGTGCCAGTAGGGGGGCCTCCGGGGAGCTGTTTTTT.

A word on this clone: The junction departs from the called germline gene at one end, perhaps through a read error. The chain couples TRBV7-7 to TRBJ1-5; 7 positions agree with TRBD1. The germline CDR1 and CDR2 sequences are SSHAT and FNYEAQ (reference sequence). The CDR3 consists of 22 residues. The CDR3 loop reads CASSLGRRGPSQSLYSNQPQHF. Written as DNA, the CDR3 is TGTGCTAGCAGCTTAGGCCGTAGGGGGCCCTCACAATCCTTATATAGCAATCAGCCCCAGCATTTT.

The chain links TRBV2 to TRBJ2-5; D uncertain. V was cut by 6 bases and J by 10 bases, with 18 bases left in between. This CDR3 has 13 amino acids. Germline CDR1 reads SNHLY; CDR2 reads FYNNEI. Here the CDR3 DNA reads TGTGCCAGCAGACCGTTGGCAGGCCGAGACCAGTACTTC. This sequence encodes CASRPLAGRDQYF.

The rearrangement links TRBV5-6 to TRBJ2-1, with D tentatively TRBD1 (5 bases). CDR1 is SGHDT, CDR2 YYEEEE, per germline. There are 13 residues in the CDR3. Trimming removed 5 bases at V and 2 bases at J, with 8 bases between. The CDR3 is CASRDSTYNEQFF. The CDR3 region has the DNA TGTGCCAGCAGAGACAGTACCTACAATGAGCAGTTCTTC.

This CDR3 is CASSLMGQGGTGELFF. CDR3 coding DNA: TGTGCCAGCAGCTTGATGGGACAGGGAGGCACCGGGGAGCTGTTTTTT. This chain uses TRBV5-4 with TRBJ2-2, with TRBD1 matching over 9 bases. The CDR3 covers 16 residues. Germline assignment: CDR1 SGHNT and CDR2 YYREEE (reference sequence). Trimming took 1 base from V and 4 from J; bases not matched to a gene: 5.

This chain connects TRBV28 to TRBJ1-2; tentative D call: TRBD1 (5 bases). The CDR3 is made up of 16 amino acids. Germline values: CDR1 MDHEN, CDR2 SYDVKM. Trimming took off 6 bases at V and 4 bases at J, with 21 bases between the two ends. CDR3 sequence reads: CASRVGGSDLSYGYTF. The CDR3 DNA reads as TGTGCCAGCAGAGTCGGGGGGAGCGACCTAAGCTATGGCTACACCTTC.

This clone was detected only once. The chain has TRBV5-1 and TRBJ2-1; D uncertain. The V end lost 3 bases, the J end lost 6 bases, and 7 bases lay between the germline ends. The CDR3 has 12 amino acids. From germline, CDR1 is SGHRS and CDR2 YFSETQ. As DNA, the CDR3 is TGCGCCAGCAGCTCAGACACCAATGAGCAGTTCTTC. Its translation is CASSSDTNEQFF.

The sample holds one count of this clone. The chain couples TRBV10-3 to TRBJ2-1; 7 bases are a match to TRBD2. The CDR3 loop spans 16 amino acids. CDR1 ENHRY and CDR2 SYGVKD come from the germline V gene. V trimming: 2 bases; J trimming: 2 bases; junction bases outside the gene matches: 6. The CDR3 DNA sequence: TGTGCCATCAGTGAGCCGGCTAGCGGCGCCTACAATGAGCAGTTCTTC. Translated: CAISEPASGAYNEQFF.

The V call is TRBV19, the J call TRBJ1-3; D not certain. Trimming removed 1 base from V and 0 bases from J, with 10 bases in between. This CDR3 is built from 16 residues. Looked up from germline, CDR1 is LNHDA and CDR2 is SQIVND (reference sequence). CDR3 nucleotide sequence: TGTGCCAGTAGTATAGCGGTCACAGCCTCTGGAAACACCATATATTTT. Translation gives CASSIAVTASGNTIYF.

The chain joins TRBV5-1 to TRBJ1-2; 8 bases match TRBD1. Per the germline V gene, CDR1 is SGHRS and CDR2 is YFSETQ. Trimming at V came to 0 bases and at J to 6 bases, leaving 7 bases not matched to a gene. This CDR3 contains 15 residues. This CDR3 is CASSLAGQGGDGYTF. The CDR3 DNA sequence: TGCGCCAGCAGCTTGGCCGGACAGGGTGGGGATGGCTACACCTTC.

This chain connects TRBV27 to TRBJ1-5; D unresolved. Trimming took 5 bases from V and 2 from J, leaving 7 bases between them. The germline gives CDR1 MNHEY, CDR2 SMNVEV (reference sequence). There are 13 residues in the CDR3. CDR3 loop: CASSRVGNQPQHF. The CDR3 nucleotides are TGTGCCAGCAGTCGTGTAGGCAATCAGCCCCAGCATTTT.

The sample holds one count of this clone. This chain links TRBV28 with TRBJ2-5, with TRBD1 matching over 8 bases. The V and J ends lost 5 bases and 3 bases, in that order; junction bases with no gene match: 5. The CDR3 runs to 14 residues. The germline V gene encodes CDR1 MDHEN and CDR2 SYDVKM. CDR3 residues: CASSDRGGEETQYF. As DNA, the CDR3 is TGTGCCAGCAGTGACAGGGGCGGAGAAGAGACCCAGTACTTC. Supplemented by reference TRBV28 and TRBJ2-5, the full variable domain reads DVKVTQSSRYLVKRTGEKVFLECVQDMDHENMFWYRQDPGLGLRLIYFSYDVKMKEKGDIPEGYSVSREKKERFSLILESASTNQTSMYLCASSDRGGEETQYFGPGTRLLVL.

This chain's CDR3 is CASSHPRQGSTEAFF. The CDR3 region has the DNA TGTGCCAGCAGCCACCCGAGACAGGGGAGCACTGAAGCTTTCTTT. The chain is built from TRBV7-9 and TRBJ1-1; 8 nucleotides agree with TRBD1. V shed 5 bases and J 4 bases; nucleotides not matched to a gene: 9. Per the germline V gene, CDR1 is SEHNR and CDR2 is FQNEAQ (reference sequence). The CDR3 consists of 15 residues.